The 8 T cell receptor beta chains in this list originate from one sample, sequenced in a study of cytotoxic CD8 clonotypes in ibrutinib-treated CLL. TCRdb's copy holds only in-frame clones and misses some; the assay was immunoSEQ multiplex PCR. This sample carries 250,000 to 350,000 clones, more than 70% of them seen once, and the ten largest clones take around 6%. Specimen: PBMCs, collected at disease progression, from a patient treated with ibrutinib. These receptor sequences come from a human donor with chronic lymphocytic leukemia.

The rearrangement uses TRBV6-5 and TRBJ2-7; TRBD1 matches at 7 bases. Germline CDR1 is MNHEY and CDR2 is SVGAGI. J lost 5 bases, V lost 9 bases, and 7 bases had no gene match. The CDR3 sequence is 12 residues long. CDR3 coding DNA: TGTGCCAGTTGGGACAGCCCCCACGAGCAGTACTTC. Translated: CASWDSPHEQYF.

V and J are TRBV5-4 and TRBJ2-3; no firm D call. Germline lookup yields CDR1 SGHNT and CDR2 YYREEE (reference sequence). Between the trimmed V and J ends, which lost 1 base and 2 bases, there was a span of 11 bases. This CDR3 region has 15 residues. The CDR3, as DNA: TGTGCCAGCAGCTTGAAACGGATTGACACAGATACGCAGTATTTT. Amino acids: CASSLKRIDTDTQYF.

This rearrangement joins TRBV25-1 to TRBJ2-3; weak D call: TRBD2 (5 bases). This CDR3 has 15 amino acids. Germline V lookup: CDR1 MGHDK, CDR2 SYGVNS. Trimming pared 0 bases from V and 2 bases from J, leaving 9 bases between. CDR3 sequence reads: CASSEYGLNTDTQYF. CDR3 DNA: TGTGCCAGCAGTGAATACGGACTTAACACAGATACGCAGTATTTT.

This clone was seen a handful of times. This chain uses TRBV9 with TRBJ2-3; 9 bases align to TRBD2. Germline V gene data show CDR1 as SGDLS and CDR2 as YYNGEE. The CDR3 sequence is 16 residues long. The V gene end was trimmed by 4 bases and the J gene end by 4 bases; junction bases not matched to a gene: 10. The CDR3 here is CASSPWAGGPSDTQYF. As DNA, the CDR3 is TGTGCCAGCAGCCCTTGGGCGGGAGGGCCATCAGATACGCAGTATTTT. The whole variable domain, filled in from reference TRBV9 and TRBJ2-3, reads DSGVTQTPKHLITATGQRVTLRCSPRSGDLSVYWYQQSLDQGLQFLIQYYNGEERAKGNILERFSAQQFPDLHSELNLSSLELGDSALYFCASSPWAGGPSDTQYFGPGTRLTVL.

The rearrangement uses TRBV7-8 and TRBJ1-1; no definite D call. Germline values: CDR1 SGHVS, CDR2 FQNEAQ. The V and J ends lost 5 bases and 6 bases respectively, with 25 bases between them. CDR3 length: 17 residues. Here the CDR3 DNA reads TGTGCCAGCAGCCCGGTCCGAGCTCAGAGTTGGGCCTCTGAAGCTTTCTTT. This translates into CASSPVRAQSWASEAFF.

The CDR3 DNA reads as TGCGCCAGCAGCTTGTGGGGGACAGGACACCCGCGCACTGAAGCTTTCTTT. Translated, it gives CASSLWGTGHPRTEAFF. The V call is TRBV5-1, the J call TRBJ1-1; the match to TRBD1 covers 8 bases. The CDR3 spans 17 residues. The junction had 12 bases not matched to a gene; V was cut back by 1 base and J by 4 bases. The germline V gene has CDR1 SGHRS and CDR2 YFSETQ.

This clone was counted a single time. V usage is TRBV18 and J usage is TRBJ1-3, with 7 bases matching TRBD1. CDR1 KGHSH and CDR2 LQKENI come from the germline V gene. J was trimmed by 2 bases and V by 4 bases; bases with no gene match: 5. The CDR3 is 15 residues long. CDR3 loop: CASSLTGTAGNTIYF. CDR3 nucleotides: TGTGCCAGCTCACTGACGGGGACAGCTGGAAACACCATATATTTT.

V usage is TRBV5-1 and J usage is TRBJ2-2, with 12 bases fitting TRBD2. Germline CDR1 SGHRS, CDR2 YFSETQ. After removal of 4 bases from V and 6 bases from J, the junction contained 10 bases not matched to a gene. The CDR3 totals 17 residues. CDR3 nucleotides: TGCGCCAGCAGCAAGGGACTAGCGGGCGGAGGGCCCGGGGAGCTGTTTTTT. It specifies CASSKGLAGGGPGELFF.